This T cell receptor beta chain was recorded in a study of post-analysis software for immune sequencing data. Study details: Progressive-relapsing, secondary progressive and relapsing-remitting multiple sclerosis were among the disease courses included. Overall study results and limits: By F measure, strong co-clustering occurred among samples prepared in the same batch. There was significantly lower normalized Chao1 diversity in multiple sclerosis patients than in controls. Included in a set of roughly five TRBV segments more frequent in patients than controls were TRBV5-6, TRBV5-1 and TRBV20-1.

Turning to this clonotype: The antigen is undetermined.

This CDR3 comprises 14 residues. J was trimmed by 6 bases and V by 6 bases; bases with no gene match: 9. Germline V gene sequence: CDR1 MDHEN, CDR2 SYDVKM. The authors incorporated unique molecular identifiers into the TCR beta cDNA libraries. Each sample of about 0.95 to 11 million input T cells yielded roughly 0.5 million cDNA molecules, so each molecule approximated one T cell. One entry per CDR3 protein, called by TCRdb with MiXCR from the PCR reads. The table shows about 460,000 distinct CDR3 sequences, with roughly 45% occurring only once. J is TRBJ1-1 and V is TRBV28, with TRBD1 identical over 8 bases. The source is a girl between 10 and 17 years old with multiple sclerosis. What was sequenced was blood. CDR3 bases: TGTGCCAGCAGAACCAGTTTGACAGGGGCTGAAGCTTTCTTT. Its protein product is CASRTSLTGAEAFF.